The 22 T cell receptor beta chains given below trace back to one sample, sequenced in a study of blood T cells in healthy people across ages. Sample-barcoded 5' priming and a J-beta primer mix drove a second PCR of roughly 7 to 11 cycles. From the 5' RACE reads, TCRdb called clonotypes with MiXCR, one entry per CDR3 protein. The table includes 2 million or so distinct CDR3 sequences, around half detected once. The material sequenced was blood. The source of these receptors is a woman in her forties in good health.

The chain is built from TRBV9 and TRBJ2-2; D is unclear. The germline V gene encodes CDR1 SGDLS and CDR2 YYNGEE. V was clipped by 5 bases and J by 0 bases, with 5 bases between them. This CDR3 comprises 13 residues. The CDR3 nucleotides are TGTGCCAGCAGATTAGCGAACACCGGGGAGCTGTTTTTT. Translation: CASRLANTGELFF. Together with reference TRBV9 and TRBJ2-2, the CDR3 gives the full variable domain: DSGVTQTPKHLITATGQRVTLRCSPRSGDLSVYWYQQSLDQGLQFLIQYYNGEERAKGNILERFSAQQFPDLHSELNLSSLELGDSALYFCASRLANTGELFFGEGSRLTVL.

V gene TRBV28 combines with J gene TRBJ2-7; TRBD1 aligns across 7 bases. Germline V gene lookup returns CDR1 MDHEN and CDR2 SYDVKM. This CDR3 region has 16 residues. V gave up 8 bases and J gave up 6 bases; unmatched junction bases: 19. The DNA for the CDR3 is TGTGCCAGCCGTCTCCGAGGGGGCAGCGGCTTATTCGAGCAGTACTTC. This gives the protein CASRLRGGSGLFEQYF.

The chain joins TRBV20-1 to TRBJ1-2; D is perhaps TRBD1 (5 bases). The germline CDR1 and CDR2 sequences are DFQATT and SNEGSKA (reference sequence). With 6 bases removed from V and 4 bases from J, the gap between germline ends came to 15 bases. The CDR3 has 13 amino acids. The CDR3 protein is CSAHLAGGYGYTF. As DNA, the CDR3 is TGCAGTGCCCACCTCGCGGGGGGCTATGGCTACACCTTC.

The chain combines TRBV5-1 with TRBJ1-6, with D uncertain. Between the trimmed V and J ends, which lost 4 bases and 14 bases, there was a span of 10 bases. The CDR3 runs to 11 residues. CDR1 SGHRS and CDR2 YFSETQ come from the germline V gene. CDR3 in DNA: TGCGCCAGCAGCGGAACCGGGACCCTCCACTTT. Protein product: CASSGTGTLHF.

The chain has TRBV15 and TRBJ1-2; D remains unclear. The CDR3 is 18 residues long. V lost 0 bases and J 5 bases, leaving 22 bases between the germline ends. CDR1 is LNHNV, CDR2 YYDKDF, per germline (reference sequence). CDR3 loop: CATSRDEAETRLGYGYTF. The DNA of the CDR3 is TGTGCCACCAGCAGAGATGAGGCGGAGACCCGTTTAGGGTATGGCTACACCTTC.

This clonotype was counted between two and nine times. The rearrangement joins TRBV20-1 to TRBJ1-6; D perhaps matches TRBD1 (5 bases). From germline, CDR1 is DFQATT and CDR2 SNEGSKA (reference sequence). This CDR3 contains 15 residues. Trimming cost V 2 bases and J 2 bases, with 10 bases left between them. The CDR3 spells CSARRQGAYNSPLHF. The CDR3 DNA follows: TGCAGTGCTAGAAGGCAGGGCGCCTATAATTCACCCCTCCACTTT.

This clonotype showed up just once. V and J are TRBV20-1 and TRBJ1-1; no firm D call. The germline CDR1 and CDR2 sequences are DFQATT and SNEGSKA (reference sequence). With 6 bases removed from V and 0 bases from J, the gap between germline ends came to 14 bases. This CDR3 region has 14 residues. CDR3 in DNA: TGCAGTGCCCCCGATGGGTCCATGAACACTGAAGCTTTCTTT. It encodes CSAPDGSMNTEAFF.

This chain uses TRBV20-1 with TRBJ1-2; TRBD1 aligns across 10 bases. Trimming cost V 5 bases and J 7 bases; bases outside gene matches: 10. Per germline, CDR1 DFQATT and CDR2 SNEGSKA (reference sequence). This CDR3 is 14 amino acids long. DNA of the CDR3: TGCAGTGCTCGGACAGGGGGGCGAACGAGTGGCTACACCTTC. Amino acids: CSARTGGRTSGYTF.

In this sample, this clonotype turned up a few times. The chain links TRBV6-1 to TRBJ2-5, with 8 nucleotides matching TRBD2. Germline lookup yields CDR1 MNHNS and CDR2 SASEGT. The V and J ends lost 9 bases and 1 base, in that order; junction bases with no gene match: 10. The CDR3 is made up of 15 amino acids. The CDR3 region is CASRGGSTTQETQYF. The CDR3 nucleotides are TGTGCCAGTCGGGGGGGGTCCACGACCCAAGAGACCCAGTACTTC.

This sequence joins TRBV12-3 or TRBV12-4 and TRBJ1-4; no definite D call. The CDR3 runs 17 residues. V lost 6 bases and J lost 0, with 17 bases in between. CDR3 nucleotide sequence: TGTGCCAGCAGCCCGCGGCAGACTCTTGCAACTAATGAAAAACTGTTTTTT. Protein product: CASSPRQTLATNEKLFF.

V gene TRBV20-1 combines with J gene TRBJ1-4, with D tentatively TRBD1 (5 bases). This CDR3 is built from 17 residues. The V gene lost 2 bases and the J gene lost 0 bases, with 16 bases spanning the gap. CDR1 DFQATT and CDR2 SNEGSKA come from the germline V gene (reference sequence). The DNA of the CDR3 is TGCAGTGCTAGACCCACCGGGGAGGGACCAACTAATGAAAAACTGTTTTTT. It encodes CSARPTGEGPTNEKLFF.

The sample holds a few counts of this clonotype. The chain is built from TRBV4-3 and TRBJ2-3; no definite D call. The CDR3 spans 16 residues. Trimming stripped 1 base from V and 0 bases from J, with 11 bases between. The V gene's germline CDR1 is LGHNA and CDR2 YSLEER. CDR3 protein: CASSQGTLRSTDTQYF. The DNA of the CDR3 is TGCGCCAGCAGCCAAGGTACCCTTCGTAGCACAGATACGCAGTATTTT.

This clonotype was picked up a small number of times. The V call is TRBV3-1, the J call TRBJ1-2; possibly TRBD1 for D (5 bases). The CDR3 extends over 14 amino acids. The germline V and J ends were trimmed by 2 bases and 8 bases, with 15 bases remaining between them. Germline V gives CDR1 LGHDT, CDR2 YNNKEL (reference sequence). CDR3 residues: CASSQKGDSSGYTF. Here the CDR3 DNA reads TGTGCCAGCAGCCAAAAAGGGGATTCTAGCGGCTACACCTTC.

Only a few counts were recorded for this clonotype. This chain joins TRBV9 and TRBJ1-2; no clear D gene. V was trimmed by 3 bases and J by 6 bases, leaving 9 bases between them. Germline CDR1 is SGDLS and CDR2 is YYNGEE. The CDR3 consists of 12 residues. In DNA, the CDR3 is TGTGCCAGCAGCGCTAACAAGAATGGCTACACCTTC. This translates into CASSANKNGYTF.

This chain joins TRBV5-1 and TRBJ1-1, with a possible D match to TRBD1 (5 bases). The CDR3 runs 15 residues. Deletions cut 0 bases from V and 1 base from J, with 10 bases between. Germline assignment: CDR1 SGHRS and CDR2 YFSETQ. The CDR3 sequence: CASSLEGRRNTEAFF. CDR3 nucleotides: TGCGCCAGCAGCTTGGAGGGACGGAGGAACACTGAAGCTTTCTTT.

This chain links TRBV24-1 with TRBJ2-5; TRBD2 matches at 10 bases. CDR3 size: 15 residues. Per germline, CDR1 KGHDR and CDR2 SFDVKD. V gave up 6 bases and J gave up 5 bases; unmatched junction bases: 8. In nucleotides, the CDR3 is TGTGCCACCAGTTCCCGGACTAGCGGCGCGGAGACCCAGTACTTC. Its protein is CATSSRTSGAETQYF.

The genes are TRBV11-2 and TRBJ2-7, with no clear D. Trimming pared 1 base from V and 3 bases from J, leaving 13 bases between. The CDR3 length is 15 residues. Germline V lookup: CDR1 SGHAT, CDR2 FQNNGV. CDR3: CASSLASDYSYEQYF. DNA of the CDR3: TGTGCCAGCAGCTTAGCCTCAGATTATAGCTACGAGCAGTACTTC.

The chain employs TRBV5-1 and TRBJ1-2; D remains ambiguous. The CDR3 loop spans 14 amino acids. With 0 bases removed from V and 7 bases from J, the gap between germline ends came to 13 bases. Looked up from germline, CDR1 is SGHRS and CDR2 is YFSETQ. As DNA, the CDR3 is TGCGCCAGCAGCTTGGGGCAGGTACAGTTTGGCTACACCTTC. Amino acids: CASSLGQVQFGYTF.

There are a few counts of this clonotype. The chain employs TRBV7-2 and TRBJ2-5, with a weak D call TRBD2 (5 bases). The CDR3 has 14 residues. Trimming stripped 5 bases from V and 0 bases from J, with 10 bases between. From germline, CDR1 is SGHTA and CDR2 FQGNSA. CDR3 bases: TGTGCCAGCAGCCCCTGGAGGAACCAAGAGACCCAGTACTTC. Translating it yields CASSPWRNQETQYF.

The V and J genes are TRBV27 and TRBJ2-5, with D possibly being TRBD1 (6 bases). CDR1 MNHEY and CDR2 SMNVEV come from the germline V gene (reference sequence). V lost 6 bases, J lost 5 bases, and 16 bases lay in between. The CDR3 is made up of 14 amino acids. The CDR3 sequence is CASRGLGQWETQYF. The CDR3 DNA follows: TGTGCCAGCAGGGGATTGGGACAATGGGAGACCCAGTACTTC.

The chain carries TRBV4-2 and TRBJ1-4; D uncertain. V was clipped by 1 base and J by 1 base, with 4 bases between them. The germline CDR1 and CDR2 sequences are LGHNA and YNFKEQ. This CDR3 region has 14 residues. For the CDR3, the DNA is TGTGCCAGCAGCCAAGGGCAAACTAATGAAAAACTGTTTTTT. Its protein is CASSQGQTNEKLFF.

The rearrangement links TRBV2 to TRBJ2-1; 7 bases are a match to TRBD2. Germline loops: CDR1 SNHLY, CDR2 FYNNEI. The CDR3 runs 12 residues. CDR3 residues: CTAAGLYNEQFF. The CDR3 DNA reads TGTACCGCAGCGGGGCTTTACAATGAGCAGTTCTTC.